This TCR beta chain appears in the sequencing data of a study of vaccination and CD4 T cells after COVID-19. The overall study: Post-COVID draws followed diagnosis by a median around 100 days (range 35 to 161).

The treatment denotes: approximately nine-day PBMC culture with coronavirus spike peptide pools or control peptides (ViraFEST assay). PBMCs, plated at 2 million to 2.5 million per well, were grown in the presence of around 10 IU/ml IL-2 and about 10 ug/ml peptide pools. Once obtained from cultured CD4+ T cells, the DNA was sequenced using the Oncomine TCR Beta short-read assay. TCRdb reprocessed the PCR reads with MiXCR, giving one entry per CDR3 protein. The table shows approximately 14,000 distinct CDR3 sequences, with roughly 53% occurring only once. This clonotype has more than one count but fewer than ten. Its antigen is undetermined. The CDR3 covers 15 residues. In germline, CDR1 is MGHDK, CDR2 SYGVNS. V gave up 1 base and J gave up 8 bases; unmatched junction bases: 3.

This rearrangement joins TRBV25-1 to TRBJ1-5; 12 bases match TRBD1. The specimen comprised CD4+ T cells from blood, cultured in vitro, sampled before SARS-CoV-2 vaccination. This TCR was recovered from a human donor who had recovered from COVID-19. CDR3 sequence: CASSESGTGGEPQHF. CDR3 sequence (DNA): TGTGCCAGCAGTGAATCTGGGACAGGGGGCGAGCCCCAGCATTTT.